This T cell receptor (beta chain) was profiled in a study of beta chain features in type 1 diabetes. Study-wide results and caveats: For Type 1 diabetes patients, all four CD4+ subsets carried TCRB CDR3s that were moderately but significantly shorter. A greater similarity of naive, central memory and Treg TCRB repertoires was seen among patients than among healthy donors.

This clone was counted ten times or more. No antigen is known for it. Since all of the isolated RNA was reverse transcribed, expressed TCRB transcripts were what got sequenced. The protocol was immunoSEQ multiplex PCR, while the TCRdb copy is restricted to in-frame clones and leaves out a portion. The repertoire holds 400,000 or so clones, with roughly 9.8% as singletons. CDR3 size: 13 residues. CDR1 and CDR2 (germline): SNHLY, FYNNEI. V lost 2 bases and J 7 bases, leaving 11 bases between the germline ends. The clonotype comes from a man aged 25-45 years with type 1 diabetes. Sequencing was done on a sample of central memory CD4+ T cells from blood. The chain recombines TRBV2 with TRBJ2-5, with D perhaps TRBD1 (5 bases). The CDR3 sequence: CASSESREGTQYF. In DNA form, the CDR3 reads TGTGCCAGCAGTGAAAGCAGGGAAGGGACCCAGTACTTC.